What follows describes a single TCR beta chain. Antigen: not known. This record comes from a study of cytomegalovirus exposure and HLA in healthy donors. Study-level points and caveats: A prior analysis recorded that most TCR beta V segments were productive about 90% or about 30% of the time. The authors reported that TCR beta sequences could predict HLA-A and HLA-B alleles. These predictions were accurate for most subjects in the first cohort. Later analysis placed DRB1 highest and HLA-C lowest in TCR association rates, which differed by HLA locus. Immune exposure was documented only through CMV serostatus.

The PCR ran on 60 Vbeta and 13 Jbeta primers. Generated by immunoSEQ multiplex PCR, the TCRdb table keeps only in-frame clones and is missing some. The sample records 150,000 to 200,000 clones, around 77% being singletons. The CDR3 spans 14 residues. CDR1 and CDR2 from the germline V gene are SNHLY and FYNNEI. Trimming pared 0 bases from V and 7 bases from J, leaving 10 bases between. The clonotype originates from a man between 60 and 70 years old in good health and CMV-seronegative. The V and J genes are TRBV2 and TRBJ1-5; weak D call: TRBD1 (6 bases). Sequenced: PBMCs. The CDR3 protein is CASSEANRDQPQHF. Written as DNA, the CDR3 is TGTGCCAGCAGTGAAGCAAACAGGGACCAGCCCCAGCATTTT.